This TCR beta chain was recorded in a study of CDR3 diversity in severe acne (dated by TCRdb to the late 2010s). Notes on this clonotype: Its antigen is not yet known. At one end, the junction sequence differs from germline, possibly due to a read error.

The germline V gene encodes CDR1 SGHTA and CDR2 FQGNSA. The CDR3 covers 13 residues, taking in both the cysteine and the phenylalanine. The sequence is cut down to CDR3 DNA, 39 bases in frame from base 1. The library was prepared using PCR. The reads were generated on an Illumina HiSeq 2000. TCRdb trimmed public reads at Q25 via fastp, called clones via MiXCR and kept in-frame beta chains. Here each entry gathers all rows of one CDR3 protein and keeps the most common genes and DNA. The sample records over 100,000 distinct CDR3 sequences, around 53% of which are singletons. The ten largest clones add up to 9.5% to 15% of the sample.

The TCR was taken from a male donor with acne. The sequenced material came from blood. The rearrangement joined TRBV7-2 to TRBJ2-7, with 7 central nucleotides matching TRBD1. The sequenced DNA is TGTGTCAGCAGCTTCCAGGGGGTGACCGAGCAGTACTTC. Its translation is CVSSFQGVTEQYF.